This T cell receptor beta chain was sequenced for a study of blood T cell repertoires in COVID-19. Background on the study: Material from acute and convalescent COVID-19 was sourced from the United States, Italy and Spain. Sources were T cells, B-cell-depleted T cells, or PBMCs; the material itself was cDNA or gDNA.

Per the original data handling: Reference gene primer amplification in the assay estimated nucleated cell counts. Repertoires were generated with immunoSEQ multiplex PCR, while TCRdb's copy carries only in-frame clones and drops some. V and J calls and clone size are given by that table; D and trimming were obtained from the DNA. Of roughly 140,000 clones listed, approximately 80% are singletons. A note on this clone: Other DNA sequences in the same sample also yield this CDR3.

The CDR3 is made up of 14 amino acids. Per the germline V gene, CDR1 is SGHTA and CDR2 is FQGNSA. V was cut by 5 bases and J by 3 bases, with 13 bases left in between. Sample: peripheral blood. This TCR derives from a woman between 45 and 60 years old in a cohort sampled during active or convalescent COVID-19. This chain connects TRBV7-2 to TRBJ1-1, with a weak D call TRBD1 (6 bases). CDR3 DNA: TGTGCCAGCAGCCTCCTACAGGGATACACTGAAGCTTTCTTT. It is translated as CASSLLQGYTEAFF.